Listed here is a single T cell receptor beta chain. What it binds is unknown. This entry is derived from a study of response to subunit inactivated influenza vaccine. Notes on the study in general: Each seasonal flu vaccination may recruit only limited new T cells, authors suggested.

V dropped 2 bases and J dropped 8 bases, with 13 bases sitting between them. The CDR3 contains 15 residues. Germline V gene lookup returns CDR1 SGHTA and CDR2 FQGNSA. TCRdb independently ran MiXCR on the RT-PCR reads; one entry per CDR3 protein. The data show hundreds of thousands of distinct CDR3 sequences, with about 25% seen just once and 1.9% held by the top ten. The source of this sequence is a man in his fifties or sixties who received an inactivated influenza vaccine. The chain joins TRBV7-2 to TRBJ1-6; D unresolved. The sequencing here drew on CD4+ T cells sorted from PBMCs, taken 5 days after vaccination. The CDR3 loop is CASSLFWASDSPLHF. The CDR3 nucleotides are TGTGCCAGCAGCTTATTCTGGGCATCCGATTCACCCCTCCACTTT.